This is a list of T cell receptor beta chains from one sample in a study of blood T cell repertoires in COVID-19. Clones were sequenced by immunoSEQ multiplex PCR, and TCRdb holds only the in-frame ones, with some missing. The data show some 200,000 clones, roughly 80% seen once. Material for sequencing was peripheral blood. The source is a woman over 75 with acute or convalescent COVID-19. CDR3s include the opening cysteine and the closing phenylalanine or tryptophan. D genes are given only for firm matches. The size field is filled for only some rows; it gives once, few, many or a size class.

. TRBJ2-7 TRBV6-5 . CASSPGLPYEQYF TGTGCCAGCAGCCCCGGGTTACCCTACGAGCAGTACTTC
TRBD1 TRBJ1-1 TRBV6-6 . CASRAGGMTEAFF TGTGCCAGCAGGGCAGGGGGCATGACTGAAGCTTTCTTT
. TRBJ2-7 TRBV7-7 . CASSLEVGSSYEQYF TGTGCTAGCAGCTTAGAGGTTGGGAGCTCCTACGAGCAGTACTTC
. TRBJ2-7 TRBV10-3 many CAISTPDSTYEQYF TGTGCCATCAGTACTCCGGACAGTACCTACGAGCAGTACTTC
TRBD1 TRBJ2-2 TRBV27 few CASSFNRGPGELFF TGTGCCAGCAGTTTTAACAGGGGACCCGGGGAGCTGTTTTTT
. TRBJ1-3 TRBV7-9 . CASSLDPGSGNTIYF TGTGCCAGCAGCTTAGATCCAGGCTCTGGAAACACCATATATTTT
. TRBJ1-5 TRBV6-5 . CATGGEYSNQPQHF TGTGCCACTGGGGGCGAATATAGCAATCAGCCCCAGCATTTT
TRBD2 TRBJ2-5 TRBV6-1 . CASSEEGSSGGARKTQYF TGTGCCAGCAGTGAAGAGGGTAGTAGCGGGGGGGCTAGGAAGACCCAGTACTTC
. TRBJ2-5 TRBV9 . CASSVGGEETQYF TGTGCCAGCAGCGTCGGGGGAGAAGAGACCCAGTACTTC
TRBD2 TRBJ2-5 TRBV13 . CASSWTSGGLETQYF TGTGCCAGCAGCTGGACTAGCGGGGGTTTAGAGACCCAGTACTTC
. TRBJ2-5 TRBV11-2 . CASSFSSGWETQYF TGTGCCAGCAGCTTCTCCTCAGGGTGGGAGACCCAGTACTTC
TRBD2 TRBJ2-1 TRBV6-6 . CASSRGGVMNEQFF TGTGCCAGCAGCCGCGGGGGGGTCATGAATGAGCAGTTCTTC
. TRBJ1-4 TRBV4-3 . CASSRYTGATNEKLFF TGCGCCAGCAGCCGGTACACAGGAGCAACTAATGAAAAACTGTTTTTT
TRBD1 TRBJ2-7 TRBV7-9 . CASSPRTGENYEQYF TGTGCCAGCAGTCCAAGGACAGGGGAGAACTACGAGCAGTACTTC
. TRBJ2-3 TRBV3-1/TRBV3-2 few CASSPSPGERTQYF TGTGCCAGCAGCCCATCTCCCGGGGAAAGGACGCAGTATTTT
TRBD2 TRBJ2-3 TRBV5-1 . CASSLDGLAGGGDTQYF TGCGCCAGCAGCTTGGACGGACTAGCGGGAGGTGGAGATACGCAGTATTTT
. TRBJ1-1 TRBV5-1 . CASLGDMNTEAFF TGCGCCAGCTTAGGCGACATGAACACTGAAGCTTTCTTT
. TRBJ2-5 TRBV5-1 few CASSLEGTVQETQYF TGCGCCAGCAGCTTGGAGGGGACTGTCCAAGAGACCCAGTACTTC
. TRBJ2-5 TRBV4-2 few CASSQGGGGETQYF TGTGCCAGCAGCCAAGGAGGGGGTGGGGAGACCCAGTACTTC
. TRBJ2-7 TRBV7-2 few CASSDIAVGEQYF TGTGCCAGCAGCGATATAGCAGTAGGCGAGCAGTACTTC
TRBD1 TRBJ1-4 TRBV27 . CASSSGQVNEKLFF TGTGCCAGCAGTTCCGGACAGGTGAATGAAAAACTGTTTTTT
. TRBJ1-2 TRBV28 . CASSLQGGYGYTF TGTGCCAGCAGTTTACAGGGAGGCTATGGCTACACCTTC
TRBD1 TRBJ2-7 TRBV9 . CASSVGDRAVEQYF TGTGCCAGCAGCGTAGGGGACAGGGCGGTTGAGCAGTACTTC
TRBD2 TRBJ2-1 TRBV19 . CASSKTSGSSYNEQFF TGTGCCAGTAGCAAGACTAGCGGGAGTTCCTACAATGAGCAGTTCTTC
. TRBJ1-1 TRBV4-3 . CASSQGRNTEAFF TGCGCCAGCAGCCAAGGTCGGAACACTGAAGCTTTCTTT
. TRBJ1-5 TRBV27 . CASSPGLLSPQPQHF TGTGCCAGCAGCCCAGGCCTGTTAAGCCCTCAGCCCCAGCATTTT
. TRBJ1-5 TRBV19 . CASSTSLGGEGQPQHF TGTGCCAGTAGTACATCTCTTGGAGGGGAGGGTCAGCCCCAGCATTTT
TRBD2 TRBJ2-5 TRBV28 . CASKTSGRETQYF TGTGCCAGCAAAACTAGCGGGAGGGAGACCCAGTACTTC
. TRBJ2-6 TRBV5-6 few CASSLAVSGANVLTF TGTGCCAGCAGCTTGGCGGTATCTGGGGCCAACGTCCTGACTTTC
. TRBJ1-2 TRBV7-8 . CASSLVSGQNYGYTF TGTGCCAGCAGCTTAGTTTCTGGGCAGAACTATGGCTACACCTTC
TRBD1 TRBJ2-3 TRBV7-3 . CASSYGQGTDTQYF TGTGCCAGCAGCTACGGACAGGGGACAGATACGCAGTATTTT
TRBD1 TRBJ1-6 TRBV18 . CASSLGQGNNSPLHF TGTGCCAGCTCCCTTGGACAGGGAAATAATTCACCCCTCCACTTT
. TRBJ2-3 TRBV15 . CATSRGQSTDTQYF TGTGCCACCAGCAGAGGACAGAGCACAGATACGCAGTATTTT
. TRBJ1-6 TRBV6-5 once CASRVRENSPLHF TGTGCCAGCAGAGTTCGAGAGAATTCACCCCTCCACTTT
TRBD2 TRBJ2-5 TRBV12-5 . CASGRTRSETQYF TGTGCTAGTGGGAGGACTAGGTCGGAGACCCAGTACTTC
. TRBJ1-6 TRBV30 . CAWSVRGSTNSPLHF TGTGCCTGGAGTGTACGAGGCTCGACCAACTCACCCCTCCACTTT
. TRBJ2-3 TRBV12-3/TRBV12-4 . CASSPSSTDTQYF TGTGCCAGCAGTCCCTCTAGCACAGATACGCAGTATTTT
. TRBJ2-6 TRBV18 . CASSPPGRAGANVLTF TGTGCCAGCTCACCACCTGGCAGGGCTGGGGCCAACGTCCTGACTTTC
. TRBJ2-5 TRBV19 . CASSPRGTEQETQYF TGTGCCAGTAGCCCCCGGGGGACAGAGCAAGAGACCCAGTACTTC
TRBD1 TRBJ1-6 TRBV27 . CASSSSGTGDSPLHF TGTGCCAGCAGTTCCTCCGGGACAGGAGATTCACCCCTCCACTTT
TRBD1 TRBJ1-4 TRBV9 . CASSAMTGSNEKLFF TGTGCCAGCAGCGCCATGACAGGGAGTAATGAAAAACTGTTTTTT